These 24 T cell receptor beta chains came from one sample sequenced in a study of blood T cell repertoires in COVID-19. Generated by immunoSEQ multiplex PCR, the TCRdb table keeps only in-frame clones and is missing some. The sample yields 200,000 to 300,000 clones, roughly 86% seen once. The specimen was peripheral blood. These receptors were taken from a human donor in a cohort sampled during active COVID-19.

A single count supports this clone. The chain has TRBV19 and TRBJ2-7, with TRBD1 matching 7 bases. V trimming: 9 bases; J trimming: 5 bases; junction bases outside the gene matches: 7. Germline CDR1 reads LNHDA; CDR2 reads SQIVND (reference sequence). The length of the CDR3 is 12 residues. Here the CDR3 reads CASRTGEHEQYF. DNA for the CDR3: TGTGCCAGCAGAACAGGGGAACACGAGCAGTACTTC.

The chain employs TRBV5-1 and TRBJ1-5; D possibly corresponds to TRBD1 (6 bases). In germline, CDR1 is SGHRS, CDR2 YFSETQ. V was shortened by 4 bases and J by 4 bases, with 12 bases between the two germline ends. The CDR3 is made up of 14 amino acids. CDR3 region: CASSGGGANQPQHF. CDR3 nucleotides: TGCGCCAGCAGCGGGGGGGGCGCGAATCAGCCCCAGCATTTT. The variable domain in full, completed from reference TRBV5-1 and TRBJ1-5, reads KAGVTQTPRYLIKTRGQQVTLSCSPISGHRSVSWYQQTPGQGLQFLFEYFSETQRNKGNFPGRFSGRQFSNSRSEMNVSTLELGDSALYLCASSGGGANQPQHFGDGTRLSIL.

The chain uses TRBV7-9 and TRBJ1-2; possible D gene TRBD1, 6 bases. CDR3 size: 12 residues. V lost 7 bases and J lost 6, with 12 bases in between. The germline V gene has CDR1 SEHNR and CDR2 FQNEAQ (reference sequence). CDR3 DNA: TGTGCCAGCACCCCCGGGACAAATGGCTACACCTTC. Protein: CASTPGTNGYTF.

This sequence joins TRBV7-2 and TRBJ2-7; the match to TRBD2 covers 7 bases. CDR1 and CDR2 (germline): SGHTA, FQGNSA. The CDR3 loop spans 15 amino acids. The J segment lost 2 bases and the V segment lost 0 bases, leaving 4 bases of the junction unmatched. Here the CDR3 reads CASSLAGTNAYEQYF. The CDR3 DNA reads as TGTGCCAGCAGCTTAGCCGGGACTAACGCCTACGAGCAGTACTTC.

The chain employs TRBV9 and TRBJ1-2; possibly TRBD1 for D (6 bases). Trimming removed 4 bases from V and 0 bases from J, with 16 bases in between. The CDR3 covers 16 residues. Germline V gene sequence: CDR1 SGDLS, CDR2 YYNGEE. DNA of the CDR3: TGTGCCAGCAGCATTCGAGCAGGGGCGTCTAACTATGGCTACACCTTC. This gives the protein CASSIRAGASNYGYTF.

The genes are TRBV7-8 and TRBJ2-7; the match to TRBD2 covers 9 bases. Germline lookup yields CDR1 SGHVS and CDR2 FQNEAQ. The V gene end was trimmed by 5 bases and the J gene end by 2 bases; junction bases not matched to a gene: 4. CDR3 length: 14 residues. The CDR3: CASSLSGRPYEQYF. CDR3 nucleotides: TGTGCCAGCAGCCTTAGCGGGAGACCCTACGAGCAGTACTTC.

This clone was detected only a few times. The chain joins TRBV10-1 to TRBJ1-1, with D hard to call. The CDR3 consists of 13 residues. From germline, CDR1 is WNHNN and CDR2 SYGVQD (reference sequence). Trimming cost V 5 bases and J 1 base, with 8 bases left between them. CDR3 residues: CASSHNTNTEAFF. The DNA for the CDR3 is TGCGCCAGCAGTCACAACACGAACACTGAAGCTTTCTTT.

The gene calls are TRBV30 and TRBJ1-1; no clear D gene. Per germline, CDR1 GTSNPN and CDR2 SVGIG (reference sequence). V lost 4 bases to trimming and J lost 0 bases, with 18 bases between them. The CDR3 sequence is 16 residues long. CDR3 residues: CAWTTSDNTVNTEAFF. In DNA form, the CDR3 reads TGTGCCTGGACTACCTCCGACAATACCGTGAACACTGAAGCTTTCTTT.

There are a few counts of this clone. The chain uses TRBV19 and TRBJ2-7; tentatively, D is TRBD1 (6 bases). This CDR3 region has 12 residues. The V end was cut by 8 bases, the J end by 6 bases, with 14 bases between. Germline lookup yields CDR1 LNHDA and CDR2 SQIVND (reference sequence). The CDR3 sequence: CASGVRGGEQYF. In DNA, the CDR3 is TGTGCCAGTGGGGTCAGGGGCGGCGAGCAGTACTTC.

The CDR3 here is CASSSTGTGVQPQHF. Written as DNA, the CDR3 is TGTGCCAGCAGCTCCACCGGGACAGGGGTTCAGCCCCAGCATTTT. The J gene is TRBJ1-5, the V gene TRBV7-2, with 10 bases lining up with TRBD1. CDR1 and CDR2 from the germline V gene are SGHTA and FQGNSA. Unmatched junction bases numbered 6, after V lost 4 bases and J lost 6 bases. The CDR3 runs to 15 residues.

This clone occurred once. The chain combines TRBV28 with TRBJ1-2; D unclear. There are 13 residues in the CDR3. Looked up from germline, CDR1 is MDHEN and CDR2 is SYDVKM. Between the trimmed V and J ends, which lost 5 bases and 7 bases, there was a span of 14 bases. The CDR3 DNA reads TGTGCCAGCAGTCCACTTAGACTGGGTGGCTACACCTTC. The encoded protein is CASSPLRLGGYTF.

The V call is TRBV14, the J call TRBJ1-6; TRBD1 agrees at 9 bases. CDR1 and CDR2 from the germline V gene are SGHDN and FVKESK. The CDR3 is 15 residues long. J was trimmed by 10 bases and V by 3 bases; bases with no gene match: 7. The CDR3 sequence: CASSQTGTGRSPLHF. Here the CDR3 DNA reads TGTGCCAGCAGCCAGACCGGGACAGGGAGATCACCCCTCCACTTT.

This chain links TRBV6-1 with TRBJ1-1; the D gene is possibly TRBD1 (5 bases). With 3 bases removed from V and 8 bases from J, the gap between germline ends came to 13 bases. The germline V gene encodes CDR1 MNHNS and CDR2 SASEGT. The CDR3 runs to 13 residues. Here the CDR3 DNA reads TGTGCCAGCAGTGATGGGTTCAGGGCGGAAGCTTTCTTT. Protein sequence: CASSDGFRAEAFF.

The CDR3 DNA is TGTGCCACCAGTGATTTGCGTTATGGCTACACCTTC. This encodes CATSDLRYGYTF. The genes are TRBV24-1 and TRBJ1-2, with D hard to call. Per the germline V gene, CDR1 is KGHDR and CDR2 is SFDVKD. Between the trimmed V and J ends, which lost 0 bases and 5 bases, there was a span of 3 bases. The CDR3 is 12 residues long.

This chain links TRBV6-5 with TRBJ2-7, with D possibly matching TRBD1 (6 bases). V was trimmed by 5 bases and J by 6 bases, leaving 11 bases between them. The length of the CDR3 is 12 residues. CDR1 MNHEY and CDR2 SVGAGI come from the germline V gene. Here the CDR3 reads CASSTNRAEQYF. CDR3 nucleotide sequence: TGTGCCAGCAGTACGAACAGGGCCGAGCAGTACTTC.

The V call is TRBV5-6, the J call TRBJ2-7; a possible D gene is TRBD2 (6 bases). Per germline, CDR1 SGHDT and CDR2 YYEEEE. This CDR3 region has 14 residues. V lost 1 base and J 3 bases, leaving 11 bases between the germline ends. CDR3 sequence reads: CASSLPGGFYEQYF. The CDR3 coding sequence is TGTGCCAGCAGCTTGCCCGGGGGTTTCTACGAGCAGTACTTC.

CDR3 sequence reads: CASSPPGANVLTF. The CDR3 DNA sequence: TGCGCCAGCAGCCCCCCGGGGGCCAACGTCCTGACTTTC. This sequence joins TRBV5-1 and TRBJ2-6; D gene uncertain. CDR1 and CDR2 from the germline V gene are SGHRS and YFSETQ. The CDR3 is made up of 13 amino acids. V shed 4 bases and J shed 4 bases, with 6 bases lying between them.

V usage is TRBV27 and J usage is TRBJ1-2; weak D call: TRBD1 (5 bases). CDR3 length equals 15 residues. V dropped 3 bases and J dropped 5 bases, with 16 bases sitting between them. Germline CDR1 reads MNHEY; CDR2 reads SMNVEV (reference sequence). CDR3 loop: CASSLGGMQKYGYTF. CDR3 nucleotide sequence: TGTGCCAGCAGTTTGGGGGGGATGCAGAAATATGGCTACACCTTC.

In its sample, this clone was seen a few times. The V and J genes are TRBV5-4 and TRBJ1-1, with 11 bases matching TRBD1. The CDR3 extends over 16 amino acids. Trimming removed 3 bases from V and 5 bases from J; junction bases left unmatched: 9. The germline V gene encodes CDR1 SGHNT and CDR2 YYREEE (reference sequence). CDR3 region: CASSSGQGAIGTEAFF. The CDR3 coding sequence is TGTGCCAGCAGCTCCGGACAGGGGGCGATAGGGACTGAAGCTTTCTTT.

V is TRBV18 and J is TRBJ2-1; 12 nucleotides line up with TRBD1. There are 16 residues in the CDR3. Trimming took 0 bases from V and 8 from J; bases not matched to a gene: 5. Germline assignment: CDR1 KGHSH and CDR2 LQKENI. The CDR3 reads CASSPPSGQGAYEQFF. CDR3 DNA sequence: TGTGCCAGCTCACCACCGTCGGGACAGGGGGCATATGAGCAGTTCTTC.

The chain carries TRBV24-1 and TRBJ2-1, with a weak D call TRBD2 (5 bases). V lost 4 bases and J 8 bases, leaving 20 bases between the germline ends. The CDR3 consists of 16 residues. Germline assignment: CDR1 KGHDR and CDR2 SFDVKD. CDR3 DNA sequence: TGTGCCACCAGTGACTCTAGCCGGGTTCGTGGGGATGAGCAGTTCTTC. Its translation is CATSDSSRVRGDEQFF.

The V and J genes are TRBV4-1 and TRBJ1-6; D uncertain. CDR3 size: 16 residues. Germline CDR1 and CDR2: MGHRA and YSYEKL. Trimming took off 4 bases at V and 0 bases at J, with 10 bases between the two ends. The DNA for the CDR3 is TGCGCCAGCAGCCCCCAGGTGCTCTCCTATAATTCACCCCTCCACTTT. Translation gives CASSPQVLSYNSPLHF.

This clone has a single count. The chain recombines TRBV30 with TRBJ2-2, with D possibly being TRBD1 (5 bases). The CDR3 loop spans 15 amino acids. Trimming cost V 2 bases and J 5 bases, with 15 bases left between them. From germline, CDR1 is GTSNPN and CDR2 SVGIG (reference sequence). As DNA, the CDR3 is TGTGCCTGGAGTCCCAGGGCAGGGTTAACCGGGGAGCTGTTTTTT. It is translated as CAWSPRAGLTGELFF.

The chain uses TRBV11-2 and TRBJ2-5; D is unclear. The CDR3 loop spans 13 amino acids. The V end lost 5 bases, the J end lost 5 bases, and 12 bases lay between the germline ends. The germline gives CDR1 SGHAT, CDR2 FQNNGV. CDR3 nucleotides: TGTGCCAGCAGCCGATCCGTCAGGGAGACCCAGTACTTC. This gives the protein CASSRSVRETQYF.